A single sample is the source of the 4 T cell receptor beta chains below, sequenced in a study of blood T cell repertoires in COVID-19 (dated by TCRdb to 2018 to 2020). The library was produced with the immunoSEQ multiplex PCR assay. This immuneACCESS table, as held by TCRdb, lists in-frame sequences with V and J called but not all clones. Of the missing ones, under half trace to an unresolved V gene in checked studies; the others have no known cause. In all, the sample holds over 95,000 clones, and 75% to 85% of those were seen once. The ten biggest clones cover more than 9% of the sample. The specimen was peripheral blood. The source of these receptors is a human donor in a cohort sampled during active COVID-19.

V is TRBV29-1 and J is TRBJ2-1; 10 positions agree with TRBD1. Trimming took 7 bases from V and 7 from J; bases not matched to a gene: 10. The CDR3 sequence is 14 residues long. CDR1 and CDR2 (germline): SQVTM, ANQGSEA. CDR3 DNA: TGCAGCGGGGCGGACAGGGGGTTCTTGAATGAGCAGTTCTTC. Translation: CSGADRGFLNEQFF.

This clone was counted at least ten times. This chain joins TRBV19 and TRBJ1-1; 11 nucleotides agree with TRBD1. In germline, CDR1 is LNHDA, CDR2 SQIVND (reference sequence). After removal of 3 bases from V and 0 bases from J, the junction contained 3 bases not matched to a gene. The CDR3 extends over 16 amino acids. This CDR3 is CASSMGTGGMNTEAFF. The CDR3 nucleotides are TGTGCCAGTAGTATGGGGACAGGGGGTATGAACACTGAAGCTTTCTTT.

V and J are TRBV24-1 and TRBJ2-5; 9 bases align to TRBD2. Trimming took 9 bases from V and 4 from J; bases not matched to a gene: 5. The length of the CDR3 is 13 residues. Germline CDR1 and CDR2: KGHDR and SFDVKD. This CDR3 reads CATSAGGLETQYF. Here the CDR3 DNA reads TGTGCCACCTCTGCGGGAGGGTTAGAGACCCAGTACTTC.

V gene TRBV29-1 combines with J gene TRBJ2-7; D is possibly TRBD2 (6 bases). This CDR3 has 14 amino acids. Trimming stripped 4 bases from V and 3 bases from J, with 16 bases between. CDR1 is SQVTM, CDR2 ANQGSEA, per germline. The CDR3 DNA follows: TGCAGCGTTGCCAAGGAGGGGTGGGTCTACGAGCAGTACTTC. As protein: CSVAKEGWVYEQYF.